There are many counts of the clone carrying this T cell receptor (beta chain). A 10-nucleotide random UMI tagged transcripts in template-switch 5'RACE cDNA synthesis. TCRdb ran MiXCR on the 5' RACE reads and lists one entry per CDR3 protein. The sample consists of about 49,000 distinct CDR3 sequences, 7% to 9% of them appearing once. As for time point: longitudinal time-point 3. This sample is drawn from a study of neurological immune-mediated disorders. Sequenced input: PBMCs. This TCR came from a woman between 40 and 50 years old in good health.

Here the CDR3 reads CSASPGQGNSGGEAFF. CDR3 nucleotides: TGCAGTGCTAGTCCCGGGCAGGGAAATTCAGGAGGTGAAGCTTTCTTT. The rearrangement links TRBV20-1 to TRBJ1-1; D possibly corresponds to TRBD1 (5 bases). Germline values: CDR1 DFQATT, CDR2 SNEGSKA (reference sequence). This CDR3 region has 16 residues. With 3 bases removed from V and 7 bases from J, the gap between germline ends came to 24 bases.